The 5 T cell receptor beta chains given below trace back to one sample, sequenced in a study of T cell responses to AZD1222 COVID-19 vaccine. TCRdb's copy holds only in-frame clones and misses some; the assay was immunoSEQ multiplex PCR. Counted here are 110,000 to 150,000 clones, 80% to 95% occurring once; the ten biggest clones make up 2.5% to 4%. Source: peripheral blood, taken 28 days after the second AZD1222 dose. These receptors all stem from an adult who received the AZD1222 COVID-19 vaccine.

DNA for the CDR3: TGTGCCAGCTCTCCCGACAGGGGGGATTCACCCCTCCACTTT. It translates to CASSPDRGDSPLHF. The chain couples TRBV18 to TRBJ1-6; 9 positions match TRBD1. Germline CDR1 reads KGHSH; CDR2 reads LQKENI. The CDR3 totals 14 residues. The J segment lost 8 bases and the V segment lost 6 bases, leaving 5 bases of the junction unmatched.

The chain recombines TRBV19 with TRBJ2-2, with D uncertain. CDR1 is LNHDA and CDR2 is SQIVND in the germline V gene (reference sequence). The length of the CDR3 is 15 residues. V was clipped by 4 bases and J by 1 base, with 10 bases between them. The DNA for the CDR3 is TGTGCCAGTAGTAGTGAACAAATGAACACCGGGGAGCTGTTTTTT. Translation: CASSSEQMNTGELFF.

CDR3: CASSFFTSYNEQFF. CDR3 bases: TGTGCCAGCAGCTTCTTTACCTCCTACAATGAGCAGTTCTTC. The J gene is TRBJ2-1, the V gene TRBV5-6; unclear D gene. The CDR3 contains 14 residues. Trimming took off 2 bases at V and 0 bases at J, with 6 bases between the two ends. Germline V gives CDR1 SGHDT, CDR2 YYEEEE.

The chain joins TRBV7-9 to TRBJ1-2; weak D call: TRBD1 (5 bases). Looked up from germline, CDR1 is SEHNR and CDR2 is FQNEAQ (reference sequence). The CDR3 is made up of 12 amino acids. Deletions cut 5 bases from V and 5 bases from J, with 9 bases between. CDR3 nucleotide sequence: TGTGCCAGCAGCGAAGACAGTTATGGCTACACCTTC. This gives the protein CASSEDSYGYTF.

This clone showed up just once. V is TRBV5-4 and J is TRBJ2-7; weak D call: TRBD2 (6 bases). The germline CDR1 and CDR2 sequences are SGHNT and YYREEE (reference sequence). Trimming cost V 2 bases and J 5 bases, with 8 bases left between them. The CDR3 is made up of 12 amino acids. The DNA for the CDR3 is TGTGCCAGCAGCTTCGGGGGTAACGAGCAGTACTTC. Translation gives CASSFGGNEQYF.